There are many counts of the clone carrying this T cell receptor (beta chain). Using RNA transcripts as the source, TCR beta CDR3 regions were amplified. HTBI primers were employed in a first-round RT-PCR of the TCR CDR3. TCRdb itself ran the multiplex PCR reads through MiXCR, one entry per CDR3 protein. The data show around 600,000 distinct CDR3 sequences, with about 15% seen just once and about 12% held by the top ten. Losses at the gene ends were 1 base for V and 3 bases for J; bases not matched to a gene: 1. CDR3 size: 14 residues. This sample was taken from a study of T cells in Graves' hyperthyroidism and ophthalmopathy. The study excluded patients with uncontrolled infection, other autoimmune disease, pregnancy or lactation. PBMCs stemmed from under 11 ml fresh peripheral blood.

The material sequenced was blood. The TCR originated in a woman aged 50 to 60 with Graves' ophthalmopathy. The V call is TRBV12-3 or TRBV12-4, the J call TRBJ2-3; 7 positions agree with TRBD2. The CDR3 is CASSLVGGTDTQYF. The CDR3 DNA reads TGTGCCAGCAGTTTAGTGGGAGGGACAGATACGCAGTATTTT.